One and the same sample provided the 14 T cell receptor beta chains below, sequenced in a study of shared clonotypes between healthy human individuals. Data came from immunoSEQ multiplex PCR; TCRdb stores just in-frame clones and leaves some out. The table has over a million clones, approximately 80% seen once. The sequenced sample was memory CD4+ T cells from PBMCs. Subset here: CD45RA-negative fraction. Receptors originate from a man aged 18 to 35 in good health. Some clones in this sample may be carry-over from other donors' samples.

The chain recombines TRBV21-1 with TRBJ2-7; the table gives TRBD2 as D, unverified against the DNA. TRBV21-1 is marked as a pseudogene. The CDR3 extends over 17 amino acids. The CDR3: CASSKEGAGDCSYEQYF. Written as DNA, the CDR3 is TGTGCCAGCAGCAAAGAAGGAGCGGGAGATTGCTCCTACGAGCAGTACTTC.

The V call is TRBV27, the J call TRBJ2-1; a possible D gene is TRBD2 (6 bases). The CDR3 contains 15 residues. CDR1 MNHEY and CDR2 SMNVEV come from the germline V gene (reference sequence). V shed 6 bases and J shed 5 bases, with 17 bases lying between them. Written as DNA, the CDR3 is TGTGCCAGCAGAGAGTTGGGAGGCAGCCACAATGAGCAGTTCTTC. Translated, it gives CASRELGGSHNEQFF.

The chain joins TRBV6-5 to TRBJ1-1; the D gene is possibly TRBD1 (6 bases). Germline V gene lookup returns CDR1 MNHEY and CDR2 SVGAGI. The CDR3 runs 15 residues. The V end lost 6 bases, the J end lost 4 bases, and 18 bases lay between the germline ends. DNA of the CDR3: TGTGCCAGCAGCCTAGTGGGGGGCGTAGGCACTGAAGCTTTCTTT. This sequence encodes CASSLVGGVGTEAFF.

This clone showed up just a few times. This chain uses TRBV10-3 with TRBJ1-5; D possibly corresponds to TRBD1 (5 bases). The germline gives CDR1 ENHRY, CDR2 SYGVKD. The V end lost 4 bases, the J end lost 7 bases, and 11 bases lay between the germline ends. This CDR3 has 13 residues. CDR3 coding DNA: TGTGCCATCAGTGGATCAGGGAACCAGCCCCAGCATTTT. This encodes CAISGSGNQPQHF.

The rearrangement joins TRBV29-1 to TRBJ2-1; D might be TRBD2 (7 bases). The germline CDR1 and CDR2 sequences are SQVTM and ANQGSEA. V dropped 7 bases and J dropped 10 bases, with 32 bases sitting between them. There are 17 residues in the CDR3. This CDR3 reads CSGLKNLGWGGPREQFF. The CDR3 DNA reads TGCAGCGGACTAAAAAACCTCGGGTGGGGGGGCCCTAGGGAGCAGTTCTTC.

On this clone: Additional DNA sequences in this sample encode the identical CDR3. The chain carries TRBV9 and TRBJ1-3; D gene ambiguous. This CDR3 is 15 amino acids long. V lost 0 bases and J 0 bases, leaving 7 bases between the germline ends. Germline values: CDR1 SGDLS, CDR2 YYNGEE. The chain's CDR3 is CASSVEGSSGNTIYF. CDR3 in DNA: TGTGCCAGCAGCGTAGAAGGGAGCTCTGGAAACACCATATATTTT.

This clone was counted a single time. The CDR3 loop reads CASSLGGAGQPQHF. The CDR3 coding sequence is TGTGCCAGCAGCTTAGGAGGGGCGGGCCAGCCCCAGCATTTT. V gene TRBV7-3 combines with J gene TRBJ1-5; possible D gene TRBD1, 5 bases. Germline V gives CDR1 SGHTA, CDR2 FQGTGA. V lost 2 bases and J lost 7, with 12 bases in between. The CDR3 has 14 amino acids.

The chain combines TRBV29-1 with TRBJ2-3, with D maybe TRBD1 (5 bases). With 8 bases removed from V and 2 bases from J, the gap between germline ends came to 11 bases. In germline, CDR1 is SQVTM, CDR2 ANQGSEA. CDR3 length: 12 residues. This CDR3 reads CSRLGDTDTQYF. The CDR3 region has the DNA TGCAGCAGGTTAGGGGACACAGATACGCAGTATTTT.

The CDR3 DNA follows: TGTGCCAGCAGCTTAGGGCGGCGAACCGGATCCGGCGAGCAGTACTTC. This sequence encodes CASSLGRRTGSGEQYF. The chain uses TRBV7-3 and TRBJ2-7; D uncertain. V lost 2 bases to trimming and J lost 6 bases, with 20 bases between them. The CDR3 extends over 16 amino acids. Germline V gives CDR1 SGHTA, CDR2 FQGTGA.

The J gene is TRBJ2-2, the V gene TRBV27; 8 bases align to TRBD1. Germline CDR1 MNHEY, CDR2 SMNVEV (reference sequence). The CDR3 consists of 15 residues. V shed 2 bases, J shed 4 bases, and the junction held 3 bases outside the gene matches. The CDR3 sequence is CASSLRTGGTGELFF. Here the CDR3 DNA reads TGTGCCAGCAGTTTAAGAACAGGGGGCACCGGGGAGCTGTTTTTT.

J is TRBJ2-7 and V is TRBV28; D is unclear. Trimming cost V 2 bases and J 7 bases, with 12 bases left between them. The CDR3 is made up of 13 amino acids. Germline-derived CDR1 and CDR2 are MDHEN and SYDVKM. CDR3 coding DNA: TGTGCCAGCAGTTTAAGCACCCGCTGGGAGCAGTACTTC. Translation gives CASSLSTRWEQYF.

Regarding this clone: One end of the junction fails to match germline, which may point to a read error. V is TRBV4-2 and J is TRBJ1-2; maybe TRBD1 (5 bases). Germline V gene data show CDR1 as LGHNA and CDR2 as YNFKEQ. CDR3 size: 14 residues. The CDR3 reads CAGSQEAGHYGYTF. The CDR3, as DNA: TGTGCCGGCAGCCAAGAGGCGGGGCACTATGGCTACACCTTC.

This chain links TRBV2 with TRBJ1-6; D not resolved. V was clipped by 4 bases and J by 8 bases, with 12 bases between them. The V gene's germline CDR1 is SNHLY and CDR2 FYNNEI. The CDR3 is 14 amino acids. The CDR3 loop reads CASSALLGDSPLHF. In DNA form, the CDR3 reads TGTGCCAGCAGTGCTCTACTCGGGGATTCACCCCTCCACTTT.

The sample holds a few counts of this clone. The chain uses TRBV29-1 and TRBJ1-1, with 8 nucleotides matching TRBD1. The J segment lost 7 bases and the V segment lost 6 bases, leaving 10 bases of the junction unmatched. CDR1 and CDR2 from the germline V gene are SQVTM and ANQGSEA. The CDR3 spans 13 residues. CDR3 loop: CSVRRGQTGEAFF. The CDR3 DNA is TGCAGCGTCCGCAGGGGGCAAACGGGTGAAGCTTTCTTT.